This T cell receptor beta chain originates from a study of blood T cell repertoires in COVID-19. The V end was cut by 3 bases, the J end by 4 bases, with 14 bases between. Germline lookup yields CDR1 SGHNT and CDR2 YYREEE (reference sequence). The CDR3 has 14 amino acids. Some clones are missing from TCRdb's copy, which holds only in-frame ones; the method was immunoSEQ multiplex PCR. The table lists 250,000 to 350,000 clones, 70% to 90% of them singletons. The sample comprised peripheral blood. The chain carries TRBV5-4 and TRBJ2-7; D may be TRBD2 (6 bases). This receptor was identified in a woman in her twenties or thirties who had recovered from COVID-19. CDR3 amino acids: CASSSGLEQYEQYF. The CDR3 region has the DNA TGTGCCAGCAGCTCGGGACTGGAACAGTACGAGCAGTACTTC. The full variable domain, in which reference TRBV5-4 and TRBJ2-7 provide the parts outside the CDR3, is ETGVTQSPTHLIKTRGQQVTLRCSSQSGHNTVSWYQQALGQGPQFIFQYYREEENGRGNFPPRFSGLQFPNYSSELNVNALELDDSALYLCASSSGLEQYEQYFGPGTRLTVT.